The present TCR beta chain was sequenced within a study of T-cell reconstitution after alpha-beta-depleted transplantation in children. The CDR3 has 16 residues. CDR1 is SGHTA, CDR2 FQGTGA, per germline. V was clipped by 5 bases and J by 1 base; unmatched bases: 7. A library of TCRbeta sequences, prepared with unique molecular identifiers, was generated. TCRdb passed the PCR reads through MiXCR, listing each CDR3 protein once. The sample includes around 410,000 distinct CDR3 sequences, approximately 10% of them seen just once. V and J are TRBV7-3 and TRBJ2-5, with TRBD2 matching over 10 bases. The origin of this receptor is a human donor who donated a stem cell graft to a child with acute myeloid leukemia. The sequenced sample was PBMCs from the stem cell graft donor, obtained from the stem cell graft. This CDR3 reads CASSPRRLAGQETQYF. CDR3 nucleotides: TGTGCCAGCAGCCCGAGAAGACTAGCGGGCCAAGAGACCCAGTACTTC.